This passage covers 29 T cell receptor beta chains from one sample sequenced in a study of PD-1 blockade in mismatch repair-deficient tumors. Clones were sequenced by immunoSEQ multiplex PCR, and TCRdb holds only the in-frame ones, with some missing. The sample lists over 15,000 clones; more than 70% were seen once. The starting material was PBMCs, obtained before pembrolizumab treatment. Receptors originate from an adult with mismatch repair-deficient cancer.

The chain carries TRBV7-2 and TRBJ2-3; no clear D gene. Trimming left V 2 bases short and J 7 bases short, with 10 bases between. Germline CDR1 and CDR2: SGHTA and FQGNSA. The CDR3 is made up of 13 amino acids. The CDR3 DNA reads TGTGCCAGCAGCTTACCTGGCGCGTATACGCAGTATTTT. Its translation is CASSLPGAYTQYF.

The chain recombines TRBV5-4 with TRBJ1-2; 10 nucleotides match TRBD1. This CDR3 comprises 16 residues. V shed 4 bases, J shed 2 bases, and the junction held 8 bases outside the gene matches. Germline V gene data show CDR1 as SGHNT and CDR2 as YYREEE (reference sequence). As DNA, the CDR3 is TGTGCCAGCAGCGCGGGACAGGGGCCTCGAAACTATGGCTACACCTTC. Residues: CASSAGQGPRNYGYTF.

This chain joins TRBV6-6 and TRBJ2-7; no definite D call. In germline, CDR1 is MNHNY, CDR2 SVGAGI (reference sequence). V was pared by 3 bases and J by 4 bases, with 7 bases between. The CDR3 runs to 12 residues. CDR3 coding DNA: TGTGCCAGCAGTTATGTCCTTTACGAGCAGTACTTC. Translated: CASSYVLYEQYF.

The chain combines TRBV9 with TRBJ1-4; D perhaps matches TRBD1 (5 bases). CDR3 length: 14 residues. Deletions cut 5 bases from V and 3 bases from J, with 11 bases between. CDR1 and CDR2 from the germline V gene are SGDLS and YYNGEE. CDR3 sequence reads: CASSEGSSNEKLFF. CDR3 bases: TGTGCCAGCAGTGAGGGGTCGTCTAATGAAAAACTGTTTTTT.

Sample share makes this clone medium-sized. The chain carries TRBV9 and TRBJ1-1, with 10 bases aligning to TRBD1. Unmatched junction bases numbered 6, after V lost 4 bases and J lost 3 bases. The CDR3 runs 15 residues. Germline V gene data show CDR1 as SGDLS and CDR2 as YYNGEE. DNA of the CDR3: TGTGCCAGCAGCCCACCCGGGACAGGGGACACTGAAGCTTTCTTT. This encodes CASSPPGTGDTEAFF.

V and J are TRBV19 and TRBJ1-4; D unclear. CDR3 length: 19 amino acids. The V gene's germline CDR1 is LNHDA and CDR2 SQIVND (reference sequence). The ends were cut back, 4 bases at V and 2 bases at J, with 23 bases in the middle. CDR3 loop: CASSTPLQRSSATNEKLFF. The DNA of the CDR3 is TGTGCCAGTAGTACCCCCCTCCAGCGGTCAAGCGCGACTAATGAAAAACTGTTTTTT. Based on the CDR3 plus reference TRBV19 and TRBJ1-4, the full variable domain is DGGITQSPKYLFRKEGQNVTLSCEQNLNHDAMYWYRQDPGQGLRLIYYSQIVNDFQKGDIAEGYSVSREKKESFPLTVTSAQKNPTAFYLCASSTPLQRSSATNEKLFFGSGTQLSVL.

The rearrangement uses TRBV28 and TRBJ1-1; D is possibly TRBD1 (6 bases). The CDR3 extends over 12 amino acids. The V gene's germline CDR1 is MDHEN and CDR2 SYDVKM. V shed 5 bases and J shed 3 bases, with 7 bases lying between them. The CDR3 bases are TGTGCCAGCAGTACAGGGCACACTGAAGCTTTCTTT. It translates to CASSTGHTEAFF.

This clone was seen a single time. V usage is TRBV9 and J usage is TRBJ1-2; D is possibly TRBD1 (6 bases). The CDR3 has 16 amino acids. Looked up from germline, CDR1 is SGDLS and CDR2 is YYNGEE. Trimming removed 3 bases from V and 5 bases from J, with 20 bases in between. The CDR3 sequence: CASSARRTGTLYGYTF. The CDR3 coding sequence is TGTGCCAGCAGCGCCCGACGAACAGGGACGTTATATGGCTACACCTTC.

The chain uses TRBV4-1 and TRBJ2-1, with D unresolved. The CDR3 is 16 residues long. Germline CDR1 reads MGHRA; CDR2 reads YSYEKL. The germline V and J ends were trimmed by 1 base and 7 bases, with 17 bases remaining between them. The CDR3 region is CASSQGEVGPWNEQFF. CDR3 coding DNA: TGCGCCAGCAGCCAAGGGGAAGTGGGCCCCTGGAATGAGCAGTTCTTC.

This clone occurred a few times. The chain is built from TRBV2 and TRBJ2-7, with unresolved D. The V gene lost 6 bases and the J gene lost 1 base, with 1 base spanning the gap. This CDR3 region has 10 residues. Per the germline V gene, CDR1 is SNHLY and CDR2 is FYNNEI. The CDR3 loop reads CASRSYEQYF. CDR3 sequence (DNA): TGTGCCAGCAGATCCTACGAGCAGTACTTC.

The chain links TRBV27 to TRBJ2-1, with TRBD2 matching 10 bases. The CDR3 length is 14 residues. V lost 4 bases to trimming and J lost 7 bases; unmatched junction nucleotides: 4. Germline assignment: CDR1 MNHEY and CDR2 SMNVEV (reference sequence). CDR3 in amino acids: CASSYRTSGNEQFF. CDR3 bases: TGTGCCAGCAGTTACCGGACTAGCGGTAATGAGCAGTTCTTC.

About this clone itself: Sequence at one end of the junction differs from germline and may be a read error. The CDR3 loop reads CASSFRDTGELFF. In DNA form, the CDR3 reads TGTGCCAGCAGCTTCCGGGACACGGGGGAGCTGTTTTTT. V gene TRBV11-2 combines with J gene TRBJ2-2; D is possibly TRBD1 (6 bases). Germline CDR1 and CDR2: SGHAT and FQNNGV. The CDR3 consists of 13 residues.

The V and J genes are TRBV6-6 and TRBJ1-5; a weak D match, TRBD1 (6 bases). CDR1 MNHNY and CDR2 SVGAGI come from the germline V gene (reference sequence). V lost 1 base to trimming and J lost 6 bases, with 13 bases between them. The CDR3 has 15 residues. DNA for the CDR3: TGTGCCAGCAGTTACTATGGGGGGGCGGGTCAGCCCCAGCATTTT. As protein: CASSYYGGAGQPQHF.

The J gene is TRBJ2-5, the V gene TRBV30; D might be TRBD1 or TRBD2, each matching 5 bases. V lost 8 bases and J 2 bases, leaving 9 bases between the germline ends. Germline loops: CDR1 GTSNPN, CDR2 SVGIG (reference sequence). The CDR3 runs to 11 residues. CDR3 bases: TGTGCCGGGACGATTCAAGAGACCCAGTACTTC. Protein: CAGTIQETQYF. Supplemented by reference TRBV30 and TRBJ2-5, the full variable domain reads SQTIHQWPATLVQPVGSPLSLECTVEGTSNPNLYWYRQAAGRGLQLLFYSVGIGQISSEVPQNLSASRPQDRQFILSSKKLLLSDSGFYLCAGTIQETQYFGPGTRLLVL.

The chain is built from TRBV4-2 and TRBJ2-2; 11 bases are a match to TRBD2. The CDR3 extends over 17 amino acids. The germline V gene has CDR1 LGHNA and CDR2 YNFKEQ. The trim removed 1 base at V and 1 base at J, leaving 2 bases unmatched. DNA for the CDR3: TGTGCCAGCAGCCAAGGACTAGCGGGGAGGAACACCGGGGAGCTGTTTTTT. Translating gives CASSQGLAGRNTGELFF.

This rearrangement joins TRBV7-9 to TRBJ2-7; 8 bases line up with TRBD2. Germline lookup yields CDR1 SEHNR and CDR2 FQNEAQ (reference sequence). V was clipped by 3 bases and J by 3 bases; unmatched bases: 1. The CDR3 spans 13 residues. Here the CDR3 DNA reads TGTGCCAGCAGCTTTACTAGCGGCTACGAGCAGTACTTC. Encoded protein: CASSFTSGYEQYF. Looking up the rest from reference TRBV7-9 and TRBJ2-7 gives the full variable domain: DTGVSQNPRHKITKRGQNVTFRCDPISEHNRLYWYRQTLGQGPEFLTYFQNEAQLEKSRLLSDRFSAERPKGSFSTLEIQRTEQGDSAMYLCASSFTSGYEQYFGPGTRLTVT.

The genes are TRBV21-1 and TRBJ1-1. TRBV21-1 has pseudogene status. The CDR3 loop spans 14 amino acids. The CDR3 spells CASSKARKNTEAFF. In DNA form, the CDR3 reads TGTGCCAGCAGCAAAGCGCGGAAGAACACTGAAGCTTTCTTT.

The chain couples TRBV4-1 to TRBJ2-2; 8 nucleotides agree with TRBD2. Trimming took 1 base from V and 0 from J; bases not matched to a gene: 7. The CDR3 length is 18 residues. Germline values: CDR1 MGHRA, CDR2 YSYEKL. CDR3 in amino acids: CASSQAPAGDSNTGELFF. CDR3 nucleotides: TGCGCCAGCAGCCAAGCACCAGCGGGAGATTCGAACACCGGGGAGCTGTTTTTT.

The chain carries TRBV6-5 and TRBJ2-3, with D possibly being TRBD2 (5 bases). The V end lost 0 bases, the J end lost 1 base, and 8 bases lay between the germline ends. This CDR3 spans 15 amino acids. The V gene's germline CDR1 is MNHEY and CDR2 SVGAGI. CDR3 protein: CASSYSLGGTDTQYF. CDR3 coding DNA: TGTGCCAGCAGTTACTCTCTGGGAGGCACAGATACGCAGTATTTT.

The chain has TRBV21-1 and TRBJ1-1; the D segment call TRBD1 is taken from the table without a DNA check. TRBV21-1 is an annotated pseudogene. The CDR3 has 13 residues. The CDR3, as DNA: TGTGCCAGCAGCACGTGGCCTTCCACTGAAGCTTTCTTT. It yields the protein CASSTWPSTEAFF.

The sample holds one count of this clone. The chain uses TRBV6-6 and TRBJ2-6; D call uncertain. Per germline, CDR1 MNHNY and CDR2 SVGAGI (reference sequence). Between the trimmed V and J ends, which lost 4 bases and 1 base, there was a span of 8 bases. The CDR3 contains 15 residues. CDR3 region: CASSSTASGANVLTF. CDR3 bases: TGTGCCAGCAGTTCGACGGCTTCTGGGGCCAACGTCCTGACTTTC.

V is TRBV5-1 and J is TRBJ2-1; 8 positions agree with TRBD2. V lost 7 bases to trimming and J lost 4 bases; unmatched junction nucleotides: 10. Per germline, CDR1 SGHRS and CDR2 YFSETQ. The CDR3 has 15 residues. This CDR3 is CASRVRREAYNEQFF. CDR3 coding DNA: TGCGCCAGCCGGGTTCGGCGGGAGGCTTACAATGAGCAGTTCTTC.

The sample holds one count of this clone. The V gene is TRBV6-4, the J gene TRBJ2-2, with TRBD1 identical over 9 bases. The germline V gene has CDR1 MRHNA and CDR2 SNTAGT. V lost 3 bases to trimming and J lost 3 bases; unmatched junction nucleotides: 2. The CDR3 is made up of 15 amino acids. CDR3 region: CASSEQGADTGELFF. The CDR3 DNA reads TGTGCCAGCAGTGAACAGGGGGCCGACACCGGGGAGCTGTTTTTT.

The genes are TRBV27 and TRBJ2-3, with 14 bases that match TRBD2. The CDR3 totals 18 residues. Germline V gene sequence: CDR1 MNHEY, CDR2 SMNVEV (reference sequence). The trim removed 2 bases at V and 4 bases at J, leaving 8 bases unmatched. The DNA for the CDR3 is TGTGCCAGCAGTTTACGGTCGACTAGCGGGAGGGCGGCAGATACGCAGTATTTT. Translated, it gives CASSLRSTSGRAADTQYF.

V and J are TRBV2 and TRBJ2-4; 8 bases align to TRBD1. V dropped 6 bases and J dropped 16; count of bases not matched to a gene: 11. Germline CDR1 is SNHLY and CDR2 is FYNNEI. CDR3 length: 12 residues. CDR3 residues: CASRRMGQVCYF. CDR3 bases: TGTGCCAGCAGAAGGATGGGACAGGTTTGTTACTTC.

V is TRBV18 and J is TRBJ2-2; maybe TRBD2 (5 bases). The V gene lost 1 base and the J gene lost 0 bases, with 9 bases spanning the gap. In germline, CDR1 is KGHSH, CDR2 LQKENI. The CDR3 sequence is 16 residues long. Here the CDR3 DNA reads TGTGCCAGCTCACCACAGCGGTCCGCGAACACCGGGGAGCTGTTTTTT. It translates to CASSPQRSANTGELFF.

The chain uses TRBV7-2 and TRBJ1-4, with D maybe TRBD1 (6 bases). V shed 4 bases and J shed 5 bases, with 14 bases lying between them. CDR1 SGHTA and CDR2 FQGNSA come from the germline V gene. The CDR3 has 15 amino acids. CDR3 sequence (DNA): TGTGCCAGCAGCTATTCGACAGGCGGGAATGAAAAACTGTTTTTT. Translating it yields CASSYSTGGNEKLFF.

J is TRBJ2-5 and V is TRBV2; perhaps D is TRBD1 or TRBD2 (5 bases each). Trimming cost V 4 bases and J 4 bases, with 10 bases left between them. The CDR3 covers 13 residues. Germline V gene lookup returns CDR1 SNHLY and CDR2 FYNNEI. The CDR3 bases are TGTGCCAGCAGTGGGGGACGCTCAGAGACCCAGTACTTC. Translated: CASSGGRSETQYF.

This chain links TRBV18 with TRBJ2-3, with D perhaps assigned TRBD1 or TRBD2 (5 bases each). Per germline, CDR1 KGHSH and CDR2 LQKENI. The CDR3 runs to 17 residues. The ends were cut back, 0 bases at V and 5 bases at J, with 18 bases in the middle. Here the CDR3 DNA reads TGTGCCAGCTCACCACCGAAGCCGGGGCTTCTGGGAGATACGCAGTATTTT. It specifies CASSPPKPGLLGDTQYF.